This T cell receptor (beta chain) was sequenced for a study of regulatory T cells in long-lasting Graves disease. This CDR3 contains 14 residues. The ends were cut back, 4 bases at V and 4 bases at J, with 14 bases in the middle. Germline V CDR1 and CDR2: KGHSH, LQKENI. Time point indicated: newly diagnosed GD, antithyroid drugs for less than 3 months. From RNA extracted from PBMCs, the TCR library was made. Per American Thyroid Association guidelines, Graves' disease was diagnosed. Through Arm-PCR of CDR3 regions and iRepertoire HTBI primers, TCR beta libraries were built. From the multiplex PCR reads, TCRdb called clonotypes with MiXCR, one entry per CDR3 protein. The sample carries about 430,000 distinct CDR3 sequences, approximately 15% recorded once. The same sample was also used in a study of T cells in Graves' hyperthyroidism and ophthalmopathy. From that study: Most expanded thyroid clonotypes above 0.001 also appeared in blood.

Sequenced here: peripheral blood mononuclear cells (PBMCs), sampled at new diagnosis, from a patient treated with antithyroid drugs. The source of this sequence is a woman aged 40 to 49 with Graves disease. J is TRBJ2-7 and V is TRBV18, with D uncertain. The chain's CDR3 is CASSLSRTEYEQYF. The CDR3 DNA reads as TGTGCCAGCTCACTCTCAAGGACGGAGTACGAGCAGTACTTC.